The 32 T cell receptor beta chains below were found in one sample sequenced in a study of cytomegalovirus exposure and HLA in healthy donors. The PCR made use of 60 Vbeta and 13 Jbeta primers. The assay was immunoSEQ multiplex PCR, and TCRdb's table has in-frame clones only and misses some. The sample totals about 170,000 clones. The sample consisted of PBMCs. These receptor sequences come from a woman aged 18-30 years in good health and CMV-seropositive.

The V gene is TRBV10-3, the J gene TRBJ1-1; TRBD1 matches at 7 bases. The V and J ends lost 3 bases and 7 bases, in that order; junction bases with no gene match: 11. CDR1 ENHRY and CDR2 SYGVKD come from the germline V gene. The CDR3 extends over 15 amino acids. The CDR3, as DNA: TGTGCCATCAGTGATTCCACTAGGGACAGCCTTGAAGCTTTCTTT. Amino acids: CAISDSTRDSLEAFF.

This chain uses TRBV7-2 with TRBJ2-5; D call uncertain. Trimming pared 1 base from V and 7 bases from J, leaving 13 bases between. The germline V gene encodes CDR1 SGHTA and CDR2 FQGNSA. This CDR3 is 14 amino acids long. The chain's CDR3 is CASSLEAMRGTQYF. CDR3 bases: TGTGCCAGCAGCTTAGAAGCAATGAGAGGGACCCAGTACTTC.

The chain combines TRBV19 with TRBJ1-2; 8 bases line up with TRBD1. In germline, CDR1 is LNHDA, CDR2 SQIVND (reference sequence). There are 13 residues in the CDR3. J was trimmed by 6 bases and V by 9 bases; bases with no gene match: 9. The CDR3 DNA reads as TGTGCCAGCTTCTCCAGGGGGCGCGATGGCTACACCTTC. Protein product: CASFSRGRDGYTF.

CDR3 sequence: CASSMGTGGIGELFF. The DNA of the CDR3 is TGTGCCAGTAGTATGGGGACAGGGGGAATCGGGGAGCTGTTTTTT. The chain employs TRBV19 and TRBJ2-2, with 11 bases that match TRBD1. CDR1 is LNHDA and CDR2 is SQIVND in the germline V gene (reference sequence). The CDR3 is 15 amino acids. V was clipped by 3 bases and J by 7 bases; unmatched bases: 4.

The J gene is TRBJ1-2, the V gene TRBV30, with D unclear. Trimming cost V 0 bases and J 2 bases, with 13 bases left between them. Germline V gene data show CDR1 as GTSNPN and CDR2 as SVGIG (reference sequence). CDR3 length: 15 residues. The CDR3 sequence: CAWSVPGSGNYGYTF. Written as DNA, the CDR3 is TGTGCCTGGAGTGTTCCAGGATCGGGAAACTATGGCTACACCTTC.

The chain recombines TRBV11-1 with TRBJ1-3; D is ambiguous. CDR1 is SGHAT, CDR2 FQDESV, per germline (reference sequence). The CDR3 totals 13 residues. Trimming removed 3 bases from V and 0 bases from J, with 3 bases in between. The chain's CDR3 is CASSFYSGNTIYF. CDR3 DNA sequence: TGTGCCAGCAGCTTCTACTCTGGAAACACCATATATTTT.

The V gene is TRBV5-4, the J gene TRBJ2-3, with a tentative D call TRBD2 (5 bases). This CDR3 has 15 amino acids. V shed 1 base and J shed 2 bases, with 11 bases lying between them. The germline CDR1 and CDR2 sequences are SGHNT and YYREEE (reference sequence). The CDR3 reads CASSLQAEPTDTQYF. CDR3 DNA sequence: TGTGCCAGCAGCTTGCAAGCGGAGCCCACAGATACGCAGTATTTT.

The gene calls are TRBV30 and TRBJ1-4; tentative D call: TRBD1 (6 bases). Germline V gene lookup returns CDR1 GTSNPN and CDR2 SVGIG (reference sequence). The CDR3 is 14 residues long. V lost 1 base and J 8 bases, leaving 14 bases between the germline ends. CDR3 region: CAWSGGGSQEKLFF. DNA of the CDR3: TGTGCCTGGAGTGGGGGGGGCAGTCAGGAAAAACTGTTTTTT.

V and J are TRBV27 and TRBJ2-5; maybe TRBD2 (6 bases). V was shortened by 3 bases and J by 4 bases, with 9 bases between the two germline ends. CDR1 is MNHEY, CDR2 SMNVEV, per germline (reference sequence). This CDR3 is 13 amino acids long. CDR3 nucleotides: TGTGCCAGCAGTTTTAGGGGAGGAGAGACCCAGTACTTC. Translation gives CASSFRGGETQYF.

The chain joins TRBV10-3 to TRBJ2-6; 9 bases are a match to TRBD2. Germline V lookup: CDR1 ENHRY, CDR2 SYGVKD. The CDR3 extends over 20 amino acids. With V trimmed by 0 bases and J by 2 bases, 11 bases remained unmatched. CDR3 loop: CAISESERRGGRAGANVLTF. CDR3 bases: TGTGCCATCAGTGAGTCGGAAAGGCGGGGGGGCCGAGCTGGGGCCAACGTCCTGACTTTC.

J is TRBJ2-5 and V is TRBV5-5; 13 bases are a match to TRBD2. The J call may be incorrect, as the DNA end agrees better with TRBJ2-7. This CDR3 region has 18 residues. CDR1 SGHKS and CDR2 YYEKEE come from the germline V gene (reference sequence). The DNA for the CDR3 is TGTGCCAGCAGCTACGGACTAGCGGGAGCGTCGGTTCTAAGCGAGCAGTACTTC. Translation: CASSYGLAGASVLSEQYF.

The rearrangement joins TRBV5-1 to TRBJ2-1, with D perhaps TRBD1 (5 bases). The V end was cut by 1 base, the J end by 2 bases, with 10 bases between. Germline CDR1 and CDR2: SGHRS and YFSETQ. The length of the CDR3 is 15 residues. The CDR3 DNA reads as TGCGCCAGCAGCTTGTCAGGGCAGACCTACAATGAGCAGTTCTTC. Protein product: CASSLSGQTYNEQFF.

The chain links TRBV18 to TRBJ2-7, with D possibly TRBD1 on 6 matching bases. The germline V gene encodes CDR1 KGHSH and CDR2 LQKENI. The length of the CDR3 is 14 residues. V lost 3 bases to trimming and J lost 3 bases, with 12 bases between them. This CDR3 reads CASSPGTNFYEQYF. DNA of the CDR3: TGTGCCAGCTCACCGGGGACAAACTTCTACGAGCAGTACTTC.

CDR3 sequence reads: CASNPDSSIQPQHF. The CDR3, as DNA: TGTGCCAGCAACCCCGACAGTTCCATTCAGCCCCAGCATTTT. The V gene is TRBV6-6, the J gene TRBJ1-5; D is perhaps TRBD1 (5 bases). Germline V gives CDR1 MNHNY, CDR2 SVGAGI (reference sequence). This CDR3 has 14 residues. Trimming removed 7 bases at V and 6 bases at J, with 16 bases between.

This chain connects TRBV5-1 to TRBJ1-1; a weak D match, TRBD1 (5 bases). The V gene lost 2 bases and the J gene lost 3 bases, with 14 bases spanning the gap. The CDR3 length is 15 residues. CDR1 is SGHRS, CDR2 YFSETQ, per germline. This CDR3 reads CASSFDSGQYTEAFF. As DNA, the CDR3 is TGCGCCAGCAGCTTTGATTCAGGGCAGTACACTGAAGCTTTCTTT.

DNA for the CDR3: TGCGCCAGCAGCTTGGCCCCAGGGACCTACAATGAGCAGTTCTTC. Translation: CASSLAPGTYNEQFF. The genes are TRBV5-1 and TRBJ2-1; perhaps TRBD1 as D (5 bases). The CDR3 is 15 amino acids. Germline V CDR1 and CDR2: SGHRS, YFSETQ. Trimming stripped 0 bases from V and 2 bases from J, with 9 bases between.

The chain combines TRBV6-1 with TRBJ2-7; TRBD2 is a possible D gene (5 bases). Trimming removed 2 bases at V and 6 bases at J, with 11 bases between. This CDR3 contains 13 residues. Per the germline V gene, CDR1 is MNHNS and CDR2 is SASEGT. CDR3 in DNA: TGTGCCAGCAGTGAATCCCTAGCAGGCGAGCAGTACTTC. Encoded protein: CASSESLAGEQYF.

Note on this clone: Relative to the germline gene, one junction end is altered; a read error may explain this. The gene calls are TRBV5-1 and TRBJ2-7, with TRBD1 matching 9 bases. Germline V gene sequence: CDR1 SGHRS, CDR2 YFSETQ. This CDR3 is 14 amino acids long. This chain's CDR3 is CASSLEGQGFLIVF. In DNA, the CDR3 is TGCGCCAGCAGCTTAGAGGGACAGGGCTTTCTTATAGTCTTC.

The chain has TRBV6-4 and TRBJ2-1; the match to TRBD2 covers 9 bases. CDR1 is MRHNA and CDR2 is SNTAGT in the germline V gene. After removal of 3 bases from V and 5 bases from J, the junction contained 2 bases not matched to a gene. The CDR3 sequence is 14 residues long. CDR3 coding DNA: TGTGCCAGCAGTGAAGCGGGAGGTCACAATGAGCAGTTCTTC. Translating gives CASSEAGGHNEQFF.

The gene calls are TRBV12-5 and TRBJ1-1; possible D gene TRBD1, 5 bases. Looked up from germline, CDR1 is LGHNT and CDR2 is FRNRAP. V was cut by 0 bases and J by 5 bases, with 19 bases left in between. The CDR3 totals 17 residues. Here the CDR3 DNA reads TGTGCTAGTGGTTTGGTACCGTTTGTGGGGCAGAAGACTGAAGCTTTCTTT. Residues: CASGLVPFVGQKTEAFF.

This chain uses TRBV7-9 with TRBJ2-1, with D perhaps matching TRBD1 (5 bases). This CDR3 comprises 15 residues. V dropped 5 bases and J dropped 8 bases, with 19 bases sitting between them. The V gene's germline CDR1 is SEHNR and CDR2 FQNEAQ (reference sequence). For the CDR3, the DNA is TGTGCCAGCAGCCCATCTATTGGACAAGACGATGAGCAGTTCTTC. Amino acids: CASSPSIGQDDEQFF.

The chain combines TRBV30 with TRBJ1-2; 8 nucleotides line up with TRBD1. From germline, CDR1 is GTSNPN and CDR2 SVGIG (reference sequence). This CDR3 contains 14 residues. Unmatched junction bases numbered 8, after V lost 3 bases and J lost 5 bases. CDR3 amino acids: CAWSLGTGRYGYTF. CDR3 coding DNA: TGTGCCTGGAGCCTCGGGACAGGTCGGTATGGCTACACCTTC.

The chain carries TRBV6-1 and TRBJ2-5; no firm D call. V lost 3 bases and J 5 bases, leaving 13 bases between the germline ends. The CDR3 sequence is 14 residues long. CDR1 is MNHNS, CDR2 SASEGT, per germline. The DNA for the CDR3 is TGTGCCAGCAGTGATTGGGCAATACGGGAGACCCAGTACTTC. As protein: CASSDWAIRETQYF.

CDR3 in DNA: TGCGCCAGCAGCCAAGTATACGCGGGAGGGGATACGCAGTATTTT. Its protein is CASSQVYAGGDTQYF. The rearrangement joins TRBV4-1 to TRBJ2-3; 9 bases are shared with TRBD2. Losses at the gene ends were 1 base for V and 6 bases for J; bases not matched to a gene: 5. Germline CDR1 reads MGHRA; CDR2 reads YSYEKL. This CDR3 has 15 amino acids.

The genes are TRBV10-3 and TRBJ2-7; TRBD2 matches 8 bases. V lost 5 bases to trimming and J lost 0 bases; unmatched junction nucleotides: 18. The length of the CDR3 is 19 residues. In germline, CDR1 is ENHRY, CDR2 SYGVKD. The DNA for the CDR3 is TGTGCCATCAGTCAGAGGGTTGGCAAGGCGGGAGGCCTCTCCTACGAGCAGTACTTC. As protein: CAISQRVGKAGGLSYEQYF.

The chain employs TRBV14 and TRBJ2-7; 8 bases agree with TRBD1. With V trimmed by 2 bases and J by 0 bases, 6 bases remained unmatched. The length of the CDR3 is 16 residues. Germline-derived CDR1 and CDR2 are SGHDN and FVKESK. In DNA form, the CDR3 reads TGTGCCAGCAGCCAACCGCAGGGGGCTCCCTCCTACGAGCAGTACTTC. This sequence encodes CASSQPQGAPSYEQYF.

The chain is built from TRBV7-6 and TRBJ1-6; D possibly corresponds to TRBD1 (6 bases). Looked up from germline, CDR1 is SGHVS and CDR2 is FNYEAQ. This CDR3 is built from 15 residues. The V gene lost 1 base and the J gene lost 9 bases, with 13 bases spanning the gap. The CDR3: CASSLGTGNFSPLHF. CDR3 in DNA: TGTGCCAGCAGCTTAGGAACAGGGAATTTTTCACCCCTCCACTTT. Using reference TRBV7-6 and TRBJ1-6 for the parts outside the CDR3, the full variable domain is GAGVSQSPRYKVTKRGQDVALRCDPISGHVSLYWYRQALGQGPEFLTYFNYEAQQDKSGLPNDRFSAERPEGSISTLTIQRTEQRDSAMYRCASSLGTGNFSPLHFGNGTRLTVT.

The chain couples TRBV9 to TRBJ1-6, with TRBD1 as a possible D gene (6 bases). V shed 0 bases and J shed 8 bases, with 18 bases lying between them. The CDR3 has 17 residues. The V gene's germline CDR1 is SGDLS and CDR2 YYNGEE. This CDR3 is CASSVGGGRTVDSPLHF. The DNA of the CDR3 is TGTGCCAGCAGCGTAGGGGGCGGGCGGACAGTCGATTCACCCCTCCACTTT.

The chain combines TRBV9 with TRBJ2-7; tentatively, D is TRBD2 (6 bases). V lost 0 bases and J lost 9, with 13 bases in between. The V gene's germline CDR1 is SGDLS and CDR2 YYNGEE. This CDR3 is 13 amino acids long. The CDR3 coding sequence is TGTGCCAGCAGCGTAGATCCCGGGAGAGGGCAGTACTTC. Amino acids: CASSVDPGRGQYF.

The chain links TRBV29-1 to TRBJ2-1, with 9 bases fitting TRBD1. The CDR3 length is 14 residues. Trimming removed 6 bases from V and 9 bases from J; junction bases left unmatched: 12. CDR1 is SQVTM, CDR2 ANQGSEA, per germline. CDR3 nucleotides: TGCAGCGTCCGAGGGGACAGGGATCATAGTGAGCAGTTCTTC. It specifies CSVRGDRDHSEQFF.

V gene TRBV9 combines with J gene TRBJ1-3; no clear D gene. The CDR3 totals 16 residues. From germline, CDR1 is SGDLS and CDR2 YYNGEE. V was cut by 0 bases and J by 0 bases, with 10 bases left in between. The CDR3 nucleotides are TGTGCCAGCAGCGTAGATGCAGGCCGCTCTGGAAACACCATATATTTT. This gives the protein CASSVDAGRSGNTIYF. The full variable domain, in which reference TRBV9 and TRBJ1-3 provide the parts outside the CDR3, is DSGVTQTPKHLITATGQRVTLRCSPRSGDLSVYWYQQSLDQGLQFLIQYYNGEERAKGNILERFSAQQFPDLHSELNLSSLELGDSALYFCASSVDAGRSGNTIYFGEGSWLTVV.

The rearrangement uses TRBV6-4 and TRBJ2-1; TRBD1 aligns across 11 bases. V lost 5 bases to trimming and J lost 7 bases; unmatched junction nucleotides: 4. From germline, CDR1 is MRHNA and CDR2 SNTAGT. This CDR3 comprises 14 residues. This CDR3 is CASSPGTGGNEQFF. The CDR3 DNA reads TGTGCCAGCAGTCCCGGGACAGGGGGAAATGAGCAGTTCTTC.